These 21 T cell receptor beta chains came from one sample sequenced in a study of blood T cell repertoires in COVID-19. The assay was immunoSEQ multiplex PCR, and TCRdb's table has in-frame clones only and misses some. The table shows about 250,000 clones, with 70% to 90% occurring only once. Sequencing input: peripheral blood. The receptors here all came from a human donor with COVID-19, enrolled during active disease. The donor label of this sample is uncertain.

Comments on this clone: Other DNA sequences of this sample code for an identical CDR3. The rearrangement uses TRBV28 and TRBJ2-7, with TRBD1 identical over 8 bases. The V segment lost 8 bases and the J segment 2 bases; nucleotides outside the gene matches: 5. Germline lookup yields CDR1 MDHEN and CDR2 SYDVKM. This CDR3 comprises 13 residues. CDR3: CASRTGGTYEQYF. As DNA, the CDR3 is TGTGCCAGCCGCACAGGGGGGACCTACGAGCAGTACTTC.

This sequence joins TRBV28 and TRBJ1-4, with D perhaps TRBD1 (6 bases). CDR3 size: 16 residues. V lost 5 bases, J lost 0 bases, and 13 bases lay in between. The germline V gene has CDR1 MDHEN and CDR2 SYDVKM. This CDR3 is CASSQGQIATNEKLFF. The CDR3 nucleotides read TGTGCCAGCAGTCAGGGGCAGATTGCAACTAATGAAAAACTGTTTTTT.

In DNA form, the CDR3 reads TGTGCCAGCAGCCCCGAACTAGCGCTGAGCTCCTACAATGAGCAGTTCTTC. It translates to CASSPELALSSYNEQFF. This rearrangement joins TRBV11-2 to TRBJ2-1; 7 bases fit TRBD2. The germline V gene encodes CDR1 SGHAT and CDR2 FQNNGV. V gave up 5 bases and J gave up 0 bases; unmatched junction bases: 10. The CDR3 has 17 residues.

The rearrangement joins TRBV6-6 to TRBJ1-2, with D possibly TRBD1 on 5 matching bases. Germline CDR1 is MNHNY and CDR2 is SVGAGI (reference sequence). The CDR3 runs to 12 residues. V was trimmed by 2 bases and J by 7 bases, leaving 8 bases between them. The CDR3 loop is CASSYRDFGYTF. The DNA for the CDR3 is TGTGCCAGCAGTTACAGGGACTTTGGCTACACCTTC.

The J gene is TRBJ1-3, the V gene TRBV5-1; D gene unclear. Trimming shortened V by 4 bases and J by 0 bases, and 11 bases separated the two germline ends. This CDR3 contains 15 residues. The germline V gene has CDR1 SGHRS and CDR2 YFSETQ. CDR3: CASSPGRTSGNTIYF. The CDR3 nucleotides are TGCGCCAGCAGCCCCGGGAGGACCTCTGGAAACACCATATATTTT.

This chain links TRBV4-1 with TRBJ2-7, with D hard to call. Trimming pared 0 bases from V and 0 bases from J, leaving 9 bases between. The CDR3 loop spans 15 amino acids. Germline V gene data show CDR1 as MGHRA and CDR2 as YSYEKL. The CDR3 nucleotides are TGCGCCAGCAGCCAAGAAAGGAGTAGCTCCTACGAGCAGTACTTC. Encoded protein: CASSQERSSSYEQYF.

The chain uses TRBV19 and TRBJ1-1; possible D gene TRBD1, 6 bases. Germline V gene data show CDR1 as LNHDA and CDR2 as SQIVND (reference sequence). The CDR3 loop spans 15 amino acids. V was shortened by 10 bases and J by 0 bases, with 18 bases between the two germline ends. The CDR3, as DNA: TGTGCCACTTCCGGGGGGGCCCTCATGAACACTGAAGCTTTCTTT. This codes for CATSGGALMNTEAFF.

The V call is TRBV6-2 or TRBV6-3, the J call TRBJ2-7; TRBD2 matches at 9 bases. J gave up 1 base and V 3 bases, and 7 bases lay outside the gene matches. CDR1 is MNHEY and CDR2 is SVGEGT in the germline V gene. This CDR3 has 16 residues. The CDR3 sequence is CASSYLKAGGSYEQYF. In DNA, the CDR3 is TGTGCCAGCAGTTATTTGAAGGCGGGAGGGTCCTACGAGCAGTACTTC.

This chain connects TRBV19 to TRBJ1-5; TRBD1 agrees at 7 bases. V lost 5 bases, J lost 4 bases, and 8 bases stayed unmatched. The CDR3 totals 15 residues. From germline, CDR1 is LNHDA and CDR2 SQIVND (reference sequence). The DNA of the CDR3 is TGTGCCAGTAGTTCGGGACAGCAAGCTAATCAGCCCCAGCATTTT. Protein: CASSSGQQANQPQHF.

This clone was counted between two and nine times. This chain links TRBV7-8 with TRBJ1-2; unclear D gene. The germline V and J ends were trimmed by 1 base and 1 base, with 7 bases remaining between them. There are 14 residues in the CDR3. Germline V gene sequence: CDR1 SGHVS, CDR2 FQNEAQ. The CDR3 is CASSLVADNYGYTF. CDR3 nucleotides: TGTGCCAGCAGCTTAGTAGCGGATAACTATGGCTACACCTTC.

This clone was seen a single time. The chain combines TRBV6-5 with TRBJ1-2, with 7 bases identical to TRBD1. Germline CDR1 reads MNHEY; CDR2 reads SVGAGI. J gave up 7 bases and V 2 bases, and 4 bases lay outside the gene matches. The length of the CDR3 is 13 residues. Here the CDR3 DNA reads TGTGCCAGCAGTTACCGGGACAGCTCTGGCTACACCTTC. Its protein is CASSYRDSSGYTF.

The genes are TRBV5-1 and TRBJ2-5; the match to TRBD2 covers 11 bases. The CDR3 sequence is 15 residues long. Germline trimming cut 4 bases from V and 2 bases from J; bases unmatched to any gene: 4. Per germline, CDR1 SGHRS and CDR2 YFSETQ. The CDR3 sequence: CASSPRLAGQETQYF. CDR3 DNA: TGCGCCAGCAGCCCCCGACTAGCGGGGCAAGAGACCCAGTACTTC.

The chain carries TRBV28 and TRBJ1-1, with D possibly TRBD1 on 6 matching bases. The V and J ends lost 5 bases and 2 bases respectively, with 15 bases between them. The CDR3 has 15 residues. Germline V gene lookup returns CDR1 MDHEN and CDR2 SYDVKM. CDR3 sequence: CASSDQQGFNTEAFF. The CDR3 DNA reads TGTGCCAGCAGTGATCAACAGGGATTTAACACTGAAGCTTTCTTT.

This clone was found once. As DNA, the CDR3 is TGTGCCAGTACACAGGGGCGCACAGATACGCAGTATTTT. Encoded protein: CASTQGRTDTQYF. This chain uses TRBV19 with TRBJ2-3; 7 positions agree with TRBD1. The CDR3 loop spans 13 amino acids. Germline V gene lookup returns CDR1 LNHDA and CDR2 SQIVND (reference sequence). Germline trimming cut 7 bases from V and 1 base from J; bases unmatched to any gene: 2.

The chain joins TRBV6-1 to TRBJ2-5; D call uncertain. The CDR3 runs 15 residues. Between the trimmed V and J ends, which lost 1 base and 5 bases, there was a span of 14 bases. Germline CDR1 is MNHNS and CDR2 is SASEGT. The chain's CDR3 is CASSEGPKFGETQYF. The CDR3 DNA follows: TGTGCCAGCAGTGAAGGTCCCAAATTCGGGGAGACCCAGTACTTC.

This chain uses TRBV6-1 with TRBJ1-6, with no clear D. Trimming took 0 bases from V and 6 from J, leaving 9 bases between them. Germline CDR1 is MNHNS and CDR2 is SASEGT. The CDR3 is made up of 15 amino acids. The CDR3 bases are TGTGCCAGCAGTGAAGCCGACGGGTTTAATTCACCCCTCCACTTT. Its protein product is CASSEADGFNSPLHF.

The chain recombines TRBV6-5 with TRBJ2-2, with a possible D match to TRBD2 (6 bases). Germline V gene data show CDR1 as MNHEY and CDR2 as SVGAGI. The ends were cut back, 0 bases at V and 0 bases at J, with 8 bases in the middle. This CDR3 is 16 amino acids long. The CDR3 DNA reads TGTGCCAGCAGTTACTCCTCGGGGGCGAACACCGGGGAGCTGTTTTTT. This sequence encodes CASSYSSGANTGELFF.

The CDR3 protein is CASSVGGGVGSPLHF. The CDR3 DNA sequence: TGTGCCAGCAGCGTAGGAGGGGGAGTGGGTTCACCCCTCCACTTT. The chain employs TRBV9 and TRBJ1-6, with TRBD1 as a possible D gene (6 bases). This CDR3 is built from 15 residues. Per the germline V gene, CDR1 is SGDLS and CDR2 is YYNGEE. V lost 0 bases to trimming and J lost 9 bases, with 13 bases between them.

The CDR3: CASGYNLAGANVLTF. As DNA, the CDR3 is TGTGCTAGTGGTTACAATTTAGCAGGGGCCAACGTCCTGACTTTC. This chain connects TRBV12-5 to TRBJ2-6; no definite D call. The V and J ends lost 4 bases and 4 bases respectively, with 11 bases between them. Germline CDR1 and CDR2: LGHNT and FRNRAP. CDR3 length equals 15 residues. Filled out from reference TRBV12-5 and TRBJ2-6, the complete variable domain reads DARVTQTPRHKVTEMGQEVTMRCQPILGHNTVFWYRQTMMQGLELLAYFRNRAPLDDSGMPKDRFSAEMPDATLATLKIQPSEPRDSAVYFCASGYNLAGANVLTFGAGSRLTVL.

DNA for the CDR3: TGTGCCAGCAGCCCCGAGATTACTAGCGGGAGCAATGAGCAGTTCTTC. Translation gives CASSPEITSGSNEQFF. The rearrangement links TRBV5-4 to TRBJ2-1, with 11 bases matching TRBD2. The germline V gene has CDR1 SGHNT and CDR2 YYREEE (reference sequence). CDR3 length: 16 residues. V dropped 4 bases and J dropped 6; count of bases not matched to a gene: 9.

The rearrangement links TRBV7-9 to TRBJ2-1, with 12 bases fitting TRBD1. This CDR3 spans 20 amino acids. Germline CDR1 is SEHNR and CDR2 is FQNEAQ (reference sequence). V was pared by 5 bases and J by 0 bases, with 14 bases of the junction left unmatched. The chain's CDR3 is CASSSLGDRGHYSSYNEQFF. For the CDR3, the DNA is TGTGCCAGCAGCAGTTTGGGGGACAGGGGGCACTACTCCTCCTACAATGAGCAGTTCTTC.